Below, 6 T cell receptor beta chains from the same sample are listed, as sequenced in a study of identical twins. TCRdb analysed the 5' RACE reads with MiXCR anew, one entry per CDR3 protein. Of roughly 690,000 distinct CDR3 sequences listed, approximately 6.1% are singletons. The specimen sequenced was naive T cells sorted from blood. These receptors were collected from a man between 18 and 35 years old in good health.

The chain's CDR3 is CASSPTGLTQYF. The CDR3 DNA follows: TGTGCCAGCAGTCCTACGGGTCTCACGCAGTATTTT. The chain couples TRBV28 to TRBJ2-3; D unclear. Germline CDR1 reads MDHEN; CDR2 reads SYDVKM. The CDR3 has 12 residues. The ends were cut back, 5 bases at V and 9 bases at J, with 12 bases in the middle.

This clonotype was found many times. V usage is TRBV10-3 and J usage is TRBJ1-6; D ambiguous. V shed 4 bases and J shed 7 bases, with 14 bases lying between them. Germline CDR1 is ENHRY and CDR2 is SYGVKD. CDR3 size: 15 residues. The CDR3 here is CAISGRDGVNSPLHF. In nucleotides, the CDR3 is TGTGCCATCAGTGGGCGAGATGGGGTGAATTCACCCCTCCACTTT.

In this sample, this clonotype turned up a few times. The chain employs TRBV6-2 or TRBV6-3 and TRBJ2-3, with 14 bases identical to TRBD2. Germline V gene sequence: CDR1 MNHEY, CDR2 SVGEGT. With 0 bases clipped from V and 2 bases from J, the junction kept 1 base outside the gene matches. The CDR3 is 17 amino acids. Here the CDR3 reads CASSYSGLAGVTDTQYF. The CDR3 nucleotides are TGTGCCAGCAGTTACTCGGGACTAGCGGGAGTCACAGATACGCAGTATTTT.

In regard to this clonotype: A much larger clone differs by one base, so this may be a read error. The rearrangement joins TRBV6-5 to TRBJ1-1, with 12 bases aligning to TRBD1. This CDR3 is 15 amino acids long. Per the germline V gene, CDR1 is MNHEY and CDR2 is SVGAGI. The CDR3 region is CATSSGTGGFTEAFF. The CDR3 DNA is TGTGCCACCAGTTCCGGGACAGGGGGCTTTACTGAAGCTTTCTTT.

This clonotype was seen a handful of times. This chain connects TRBV3-1 to TRBJ2-1; D not resolved. From germline, CDR1 is LGHDT and CDR2 YNNKEL (reference sequence). The CDR3 has 14 residues. Trimming pared 0 bases from V and 7 bases from J, leaving 10 bases between. The CDR3 nucleotides are TGTGCCAGCAGCCAAGATTACCAACGGAATGAGCAGTTCTTC. This sequence encodes CASSQDYQRNEQFF.

Ten or more counts support this clonotype. The rearrangement joins TRBV5-1 to TRBJ2-1, with a possible D match to TRBD1 (5 bases). This CDR3 spans 12 amino acids. Germline assignment: CDR1 SGHRS and CDR2 YFSETQ. Trimming removed 4 bases at V and 9 bases at J, with 11 bases between. The CDR3 loop reads CASSPDSREQFF. CDR3 nucleotides: TGCGCCAGCAGCCCCGACAGCCGTGAGCAGTTCTTC.